Following are 4 T cell receptor beta chains from one sample sequenced in a study of blood T cells in healthy people across ages. Through a sample-barcoded 5' primer and a J-beta primer mix, a second PCR was run for about 6 to 12 cycles. TCRdb reprocessed the 5' RACE reads with MiXCR, giving one entry per CDR3 protein. The profile shows approximately 1.5 million distinct CDR3 sequences, approximately 39% of them singletons. The sequenced sample was blood. The receptors derive from a woman under 30 in good health.

The chain is built from TRBV9 and TRBJ2-7; 9 bases match TRBD1. CDR3 length equals 13 residues. Trimming at V came to 3 bases and at J to 7 bases, leaving 5 bases not matched to a gene. Germline V gene data show CDR1 as SGDLS and CDR2 as YYNGEE. The CDR3 loop reads CASSATGGTEQYF. The CDR3 DNA sequence: TGTGCCAGCAGCGCCACAGGGGGCACTGAGCAGTACTTC.

The chain couples TRBV29-1 to TRBJ2-1; no definite D call. The DNA end favors TRBJ2-7, so the J call may be wrong. This CDR3 is built from 11 residues. Germline V gene sequence: CDR1 SQVTM, CDR2 ANQGSEA. The CDR3 sequence: CSVAPINEQYF. CDR3 DNA: TGCAGCGTCGCCCCCATCAATGAGCAGTACTTC.

This clonotype was found a few times. The rearrangement links TRBV4-3 to TRBJ1-1; a weak D match, TRBD1 (5 bases). In germline, CDR1 is LGHNA, CDR2 YSLEER. The V end was cut by 3 bases, the J end by 6 bases, with 11 bases between. The CDR3 consists of 13 residues. Here the CDR3 reads CASSQAGQPEAFF. As DNA, the CDR3 is TGCGCCAGCAGCCAGGCTGGACAACCTGAAGCTTTCTTT.

This clonotype was detected only a few times. V usage is TRBV20-1 and J usage is TRBJ2-3, with unresolved D. The CDR3 covers 13 residues. V lost 5 bases and J lost 6, with 15 bases in between. The germline V gene has CDR1 DFQATT and CDR2 SNEGSKA (reference sequence). CDR3 bases: TGCAGTGCTGCGGCAAGAATTGGGGATACGCAGTATTTT. The encoded protein is CSAAARIGDTQYF.